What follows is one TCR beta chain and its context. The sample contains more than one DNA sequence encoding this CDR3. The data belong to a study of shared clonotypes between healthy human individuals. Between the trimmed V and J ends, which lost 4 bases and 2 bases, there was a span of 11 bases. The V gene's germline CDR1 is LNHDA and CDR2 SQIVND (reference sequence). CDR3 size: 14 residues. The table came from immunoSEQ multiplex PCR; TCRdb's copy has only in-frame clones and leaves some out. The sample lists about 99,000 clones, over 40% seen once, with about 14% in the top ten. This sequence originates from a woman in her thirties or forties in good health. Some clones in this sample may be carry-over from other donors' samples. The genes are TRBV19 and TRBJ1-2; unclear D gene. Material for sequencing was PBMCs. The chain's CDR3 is CASSNPGINYGYTF. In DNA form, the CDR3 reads TGTGCCAGTAGTAACCCGGGCATCAACTATGGCTACACCTTC.